Listed here are 27 T cell receptor beta chains from one sample, sequenced in a study of cytomegalovirus exposure and HLA in healthy donors. The PCR was carried out with 60 Vbeta primers and 13 Jbeta primers. The protocol was immunoSEQ multiplex PCR, while the TCRdb copy is restricted to in-frame clones and leaves out a portion. The sample contains approximately 98,000 clones, 74% of which appear only once. The sequenced sample consisted of PBMCs. The receptors come from a male donor in good health and CMV-seronegative.

By sample share, this clone is medium-sized. The chain carries TRBV6-4 and TRBJ1-5; the D is unclear. Germline values: CDR1 MRHNA, CDR2 SNTAGT. V was cut by 3 bases and J by 3 bases, with 12 bases left in between. The CDR3 is 15 residues long. The CDR3 DNA is TGTGCCAGCAGTGAGGAGGCGGGGAACAATCAGCCCCAGCATTTT. Translating it yields CASSEEAGNNQPQHF.

The chain couples TRBV5-1 to TRBJ2-7; 7 positions match TRBD1. This CDR3 is 15 amino acids long. The junction had 12 bases not matched to a gene; V was cut back by 6 bases and J by 3 bases. The germline CDR1 and CDR2 sequences are SGHRS and YFSETQ. Here the CDR3 reads CASNYLRDSLYEQYF. The CDR3 bases are TGCGCCAGCAACTACCTCCGGGACAGCCTCTACGAGCAGTACTTC.

Written as DNA, the CDR3 is TGTGCCAGCAGCCTTCGTATCTCTGGGGCCAACGTCCTGACTTTC. This gives the protein CASSLRISGANVLTF. This rearrangement joins TRBV27 to TRBJ2-6; D not certain. Deletions cut 6 bases from V and 0 bases from J, with 9 bases between. Germline CDR1 and CDR2: MNHEY and SMNVEV (reference sequence). CDR3 size: 15 residues.

About this clone: A junction boundary mismatches the germline segment, possibly from a read error. The rearrangement uses TRBV7-9 and TRBJ2-1; possibly TRBD1 for D (6 bases). This CDR3 has 16 amino acids. The germline gives CDR1 SEHNR, CDR2 FQNEAQ (reference sequence). CDR3 residues: CSSSLAIQGRDNEQFF. CDR3 in DNA: TGTTCCAGCAGCTTAGCCATACAGGGAAGGGACAATGAGCAGTTCTTC.

The chain joins TRBV2 to TRBJ2-3; 12 bases fit TRBD2. The germline CDR1 and CDR2 sequences are SNHLY and FYNNEI. The CDR3 runs to 16 residues. V lost 6 bases, J lost 2 bases, and 6 bases stayed unmatched. The CDR3 reads CASRSGTSGPTDTQYF. The CDR3 DNA sequence: TGTGCCAGCAGATCCGGGACTAGCGGGCCCACAGATACGCAGTATTTT.

This rearrangement joins TRBV11-2 to TRBJ2-7; 10 bases line up with TRBD2. The J segment lost 2 bases and the V segment lost 6 bases, leaving 4 bases of the junction unmatched. Germline V gene sequence: CDR1 SGHAT, CDR2 FQNNGV. The CDR3 is 14 residues long. CDR3 residues: CASSRLAGAYEQYF. The CDR3 nucleotides read TGTGCCAGCAGTAGGCTAGCGGGAGCCTACGAGCAGTACTTC.

The chain uses TRBV19 and TRBJ1-4; D gene ambiguous. This CDR3 has 15 residues. Between the trimmed V and J ends, which lost 5 bases and 0 bases, there was a span of 10 bases. Germline CDR1 LNHDA, CDR2 SQIVND (reference sequence). The CDR3 spells CASSSLGSTNEKLFF. The CDR3 nucleotides read TGTGCCAGTAGTTCCCTAGGTTCAACTAATGAAAAACTGTTTTTT.

This clone showed up just a few times. The chain carries TRBV9 and TRBJ2-7; D possibly corresponds to TRBD2 (5 bases). The CDR3 is made up of 16 amino acids. Between the trimmed V and J ends, which lost 0 bases and 3 bases, there was a span of 16 bases. The germline V gene encodes CDR1 SGDLS and CDR2 YYNGEE. The CDR3 region is CASSVAWLAASYEQYF. The CDR3 nucleotides read TGTGCCAGCAGCGTAGCATGGCTAGCTGCGAGCTACGAGCAGTACTTC.

This rearrangement joins TRBV28 to TRBJ1-5; 7 bases map to TRBD1. The CDR3 covers 17 residues. The V gene's germline CDR1 is MDHEN and CDR2 SYDVKM. J lost 3 bases, V lost 2 bases, and 10 bases had no gene match. CDR3 loop: CASSLKATGDLNQPQHF. The CDR3 DNA reads TGTGCCAGCAGTTTAAAGGCCACAGGGGATCTCAATCAGCCCCAGCATTTT.

This clone was seen a handful of times. The chain is built from TRBV5-8 and TRBJ2-2; possibly TRBD1 for D (5 bases). The CDR3 loop spans 14 amino acids. The V end lost 5 bases, the J end lost 5 bases, and 13 bases lay between the germline ends. Germline V gene sequence: CDR1 SGHTS, CDR2 YDEGEE. This CDR3 is CASSYQGVTGELFF. In DNA form, the CDR3 reads TGTGCCAGCAGTTACCAAGGGGTAACCGGGGAGCTGTTTTTT.

This rearrangement joins TRBV13 to TRBJ1-5; D remains unclear. V lost 5 bases to trimming and J lost 7 bases, with 12 bases between them. The CDR3 totals 13 residues. Germline loops: CDR1 PRHDT, CDR2 FYEKMQ (reference sequence). The CDR3 DNA is TGTGCCAGCAGCCGGACCGCGGGGCAGCCCCAGCATTTT. It specifies CASSRTAGQPQHF.

V and J are TRBV27 and TRBJ2-2; TRBD1 aligns across 8 bases. J gave up 6 bases and V 5 bases, and 8 bases lay outside the gene matches. CDR1 and CDR2 from the germline V gene are MNHEY and SMNVEV (reference sequence). This CDR3 region has 15 residues. CDR3 nucleotides: TGTGCCAGCAGTCAAGTGACAGGGGTGGCCGGGGAGCTGTTTTTT. The encoded protein is CASSQVTGVAGELFF.

This clone was counted only a few times. V is TRBV19 and J is TRBJ1-5; 8 bases fit TRBD1. Germline values: CDR1 LNHDA, CDR2 SQIVND (reference sequence). Trimming cost V 3 bases and J 3 bases; bases outside gene matches: 10. The CDR3 has 17 residues. The CDR3 loop reads CASSMGTGGWYNQPQHF. The CDR3 nucleotides read TGTGCCAGTAGTATGGGGACAGGCGGATGGTACAATCAGCCCCAGCATTTT. The variable domain in full, with the rest retrieved from reference TRBV19 and TRBJ1-5, is DGGITQSPKYLFRKEGQNVTLSCEQNLNHDAMYWYRQDPGQGLRLIYYSQIVNDFQKGDIAEGYSVSREKKESFPLTVTSAQKNPTAFYLCASSMGTGGWYNQPQHFGDGTRLSIL.

The V gene is TRBV9, the J gene TRBJ2-7, with TRBD1 matching 7 bases. The germline CDR1 and CDR2 sequences are SGDLS and YYNGEE. Trimming at V came to 0 bases and at J to 4 bases, leaving 7 bases not matched to a gene. The length of the CDR3 is 15 residues. CDR3 protein: CASSVDGDRFYEQYF. DNA of the CDR3: TGTGCCAGCAGCGTAGACGGGGACAGATTTTACGAGCAGTACTTC.

This chain uses TRBV19 with TRBJ2-7, with 10 positions matching TRBD2. The CDR3 consists of 15 residues. With V trimmed by 6 bases and J by 3 bases, 8 bases remained unmatched. The V gene's germline CDR1 is LNHDA and CDR2 SQIVND (reference sequence). CDR3 sequence: CASRRTSGDLYEQYF. CDR3 DNA sequence: TGTGCCAGTAGGAGAACTAGCGGGGACCTCTACGAGCAGTACTTC. The whole variable domain, remainder taken from reference TRBV19 and TRBJ2-7, is DGGITQSPKYLFRKEGQNVTLSCEQNLNHDAMYWYRQDPGQGLRLIYYSQIVNDFQKGDIAEGYSVSREKKESFPLTVTSAQKNPTAFYLCASRRTSGDLYEQYFGPGTRLTVT.

The chain has TRBV5-1 and TRBJ1-1; D call uncertain. The V and J ends lost 4 bases and 0 bases respectively, with 13 bases between them. The CDR3 is made up of 15 amino acids. Germline CDR1 and CDR2: SGHRS and YFSETQ. The CDR3 here is CASSPDGDVNTEAFF. The CDR3, as DNA: TGCGCCAGCAGCCCCGACGGAGACGTGAACACTGAAGCTTTCTTT.

This clone has just a few counts. The chain recombines TRBV9 with TRBJ2-2, with TRBD2 matching 8 bases. V shed 1 base and J 1 base; nucleotides not matched to a gene: 3. The length of the CDR3 is 16 residues. Germline loops: CDR1 SGDLS, CDR2 YYNGEE. CDR3 DNA: TGTGCCAGCAGCGTATCGGCGGGGGGGAACACCGGGGAGCTGTTTTTT. Its protein is CASSVSAGGNTGELFF.

The sample holds one count of this clone. The gene calls are TRBV5-8 and TRBJ2-7, with a tentative D call TRBD2 (6 bases). CDR3 length: 16 amino acids. The V and J ends lost 3 bases and 3 bases respectively, with 19 bases between them. Germline V gene lookup returns CDR1 SGHTS and CDR2 YDEGEE. CDR3 region: CASSWETGTLNYEQYF. Here the CDR3 DNA reads TGTGCCAGCAGCTGGGAGACCGGGACTCTAAACTACGAGCAGTACTTC.

The rearrangement joins TRBV5-1 to TRBJ1-1; TRBD1 aligns across 11 bases. The CDR3 has 15 amino acids. Germline V gives CDR1 SGHRS, CDR2 YFSETQ. V gave up 3 bases and J gave up 5 bases; unmatched junction bases: 6. CDR3 sequence (DNA): TGCGCCAGCAGCTGGGGACAGGGGGACTGGACTGAAGCTTTCTTT. This codes for CASSWGQGDWTEAFF.

The chain employs TRBV29-1 and TRBJ2-7; a weak D match, TRBD1 (6 bases). This CDR3 has 13 residues. CDR1 is SQVTM and CDR2 is ANQGSEA in the germline V gene. Trimming took 6 bases from V and 3 from J, leaving 15 bases between them. The CDR3 here is CSVVGQALYEQYF. The DNA of the CDR3 is TGCAGCGTGGTGGGACAAGCCCTCTACGAGCAGTACTTC.

The chain uses TRBV7-9 and TRBJ2-1; 7 bases map to TRBD2. Trimming cost V 5 bases and J 3 bases; bases outside gene matches: 10. Germline CDR1 reads SEHNR; CDR2 reads FQNEAQ (reference sequence). This CDR3 region has 16 residues. In DNA form, the CDR3 reads TGTGCCAGCAGCCCGGGACTACAGACGATCTACAATGAGCAGTTCTTC. Residues: CASSPGLQTIYNEQFF.

V and J are TRBV9 and TRBJ2-1, with 10 bases that match TRBD2. Germline lookup yields CDR1 SGDLS and CDR2 YYNGEE. This CDR3 is 18 amino acids long. The V gene end was trimmed by 0 bases and the J gene end by 4 bases; junction bases not matched to a gene: 10. CDR3 in amino acids: CASSVGLAGQKFYNEQFF. The CDR3 region has the DNA TGTGCCAGCAGCGTAGGACTAGCGGGTCAAAAGTTTTACAATGAGCAGTTCTTC.

The genes are TRBV19 and TRBJ1-1; 11 positions agree with TRBD1. J gave up 4 bases and V 0 bases, and 4 bases lay outside the gene matches. The CDR3 is 16 residues long. Germline V gives CDR1 LNHDA, CDR2 SQIVND (reference sequence). The CDR3 spells CASSIDFGTGGTEAFF. In nucleotides, the CDR3 is TGTGCCAGTAGTATAGATTTTGGGACAGGGGGCACTGAAGCTTTCTTT.

The chain uses TRBV6-5 and TRBJ2-3; D is possibly TRBD1 (5 bases). This CDR3 is 15 amino acids long. The ends were cut back, 0 bases at V and 0 bases at J, with 7 bases in the middle. Germline V CDR1 and CDR2: MNHEY, SVGAGI. In nucleotides, the CDR3 is TGTGCCAGCAGTTACTCGACAGAAAGCACAGATACGCAGTATTTT. This sequence encodes CASSYSTESTDTQYF.

This rearrangement joins TRBV11-3 to TRBJ2-7; D might be TRBD1 (6 bases). CDR1 SGHNT and CDR2 YENEEA come from the germline V gene. V was pared by 5 bases and J by 5 bases, with 16 bases between. The CDR3 consists of 14 residues. In DNA form, the CDR3 reads TGTGCCAGCAGCGTGGGACAAGATAAACACGAGCAGTACTTC. Translated: CASSVGQDKHEQYF.

The rearrangement links TRBV7-9 to TRBJ2-5; a weak D match, TRBD2 (6 bases). This CDR3 spans 13 amino acids. CDR1 and CDR2 (germline): SEHNR, FQNEAQ (reference sequence). V shed 5 bases and J shed 1 base, with 8 bases lying between them. The CDR3 loop reads CASSLGGQETQYF. DNA of the CDR3: TGTGCCAGCAGCCTGGGGGGCCAAGAGACCCAGTACTTC. The full variable domain, its missing parts supplied by reference TRBV7-9 and TRBJ2-5, is DTGVSQNPRHKITKRGQNVTFRCDPISEHNRLYWYRQTLGQGPEFLTYFQNEAQLEKSRLLSDRFSAERPKGSFSTLEIQRTEQGDSAMYLCASSLGGQETQYFGPGTRLLVL.

This chain uses TRBV7-2 with TRBJ2-7, with 9 bases identical to TRBD2. Germline V gene data show CDR1 as SGHTA and CDR2 as FQGNSA. The CDR3 runs to 17 residues. Germline trimming cut 2 bases from V and 3 bases from J; bases unmatched to any gene: 11. CDR3 nucleotides: TGTGCCAGCAGCTTATGGGTGGGGACTAGCAGCTACTACGAGCAGTACTTC. Encoded protein: CASSLWVGTSSYYEQYF.